This TCR beta chain was retrieved from a study of T-cell reconstitution after alpha-beta-depleted transplantation in children. As it was prepared, the TCRbeta library received unique molecular identifiers. From the PCR reads, TCRdb called clonotypes with MiXCR, one entry per CDR3 protein. Here the sample spans approximately 47,000 distinct CDR3 sequences, 52% being singletons. Trimming took 2 bases from V and 0 from J; bases not matched to a gene: 7. The CDR3 loop spans 17 amino acids. Germline lookup yields CDR1 MNHEY and CDR2 SVGAGI. This clonotype was sampled from a boy in the first two years of life with SCID, due to receive a stem cell transplant. The sample here was peripheral blood, taken before TCRalphabeta/CD19-depleted stem cell transplant. The gene calls are TRBV6-5 and TRBJ2-1; 7 bases match TRBD2. In nucleotides, the CDR3 is TGTGCCAGCAGTTACCGACCGGCTAGCGGCTCCTACAATGAGCAGTTCTTC. The encoded protein is CASSYRPASGSYNEQFF.